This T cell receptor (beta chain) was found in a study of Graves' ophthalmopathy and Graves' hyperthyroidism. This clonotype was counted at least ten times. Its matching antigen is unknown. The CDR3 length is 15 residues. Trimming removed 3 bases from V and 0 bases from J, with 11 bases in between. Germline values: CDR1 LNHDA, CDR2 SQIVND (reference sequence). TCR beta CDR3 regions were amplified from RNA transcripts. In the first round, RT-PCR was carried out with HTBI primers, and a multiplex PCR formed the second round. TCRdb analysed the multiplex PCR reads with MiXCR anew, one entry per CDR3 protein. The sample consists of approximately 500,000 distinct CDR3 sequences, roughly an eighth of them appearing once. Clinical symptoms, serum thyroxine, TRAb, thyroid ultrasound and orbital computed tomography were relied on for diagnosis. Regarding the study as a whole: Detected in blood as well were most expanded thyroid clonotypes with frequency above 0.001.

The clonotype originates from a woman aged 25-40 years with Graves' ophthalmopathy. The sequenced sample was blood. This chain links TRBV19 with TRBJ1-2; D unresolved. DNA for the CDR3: TGTGCCAGTAGTATTTTGCCCAGCGCTAACTATGGCTACACCTTC. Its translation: CASSILPSANYGYTF.